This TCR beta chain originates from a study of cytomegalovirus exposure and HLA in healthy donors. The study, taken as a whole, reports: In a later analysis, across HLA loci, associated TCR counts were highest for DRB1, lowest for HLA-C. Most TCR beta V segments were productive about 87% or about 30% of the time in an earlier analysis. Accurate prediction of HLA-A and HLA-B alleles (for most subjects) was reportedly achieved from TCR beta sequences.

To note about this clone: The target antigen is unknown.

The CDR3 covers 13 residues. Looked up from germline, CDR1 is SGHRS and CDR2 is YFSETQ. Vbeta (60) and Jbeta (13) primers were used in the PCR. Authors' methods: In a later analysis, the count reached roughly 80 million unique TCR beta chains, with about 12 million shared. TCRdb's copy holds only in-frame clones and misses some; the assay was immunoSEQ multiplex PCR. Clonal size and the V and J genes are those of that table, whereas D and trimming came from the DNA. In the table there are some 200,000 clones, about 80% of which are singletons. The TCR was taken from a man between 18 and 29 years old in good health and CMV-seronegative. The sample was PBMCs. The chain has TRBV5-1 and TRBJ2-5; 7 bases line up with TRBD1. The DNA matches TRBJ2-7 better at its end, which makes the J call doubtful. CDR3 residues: CASSNRGLLEQYF. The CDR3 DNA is TGCGCCAGCAGCAACAGGGGTCTCCTCGAGCAGTACTTC.